This TCR beta chain was sequenced for a study of blood T cell repertoires in COVID-19. Study context: The United States, Italy and Spain supplied acute and convalescent COVID-19 samples.

The CDR3 sequence is 17 residues long. As handled by the study authors: Using reference gene primer amplification, nucleated cell counts were estimated. Repertoires were generated with immunoSEQ multiplex PCR, while TCRdb's copy carries only in-frame clones and drops some. Clone size and V and J calls were adopted from that table, with D and trimming inferred from the DNA. Seen here are roughly 70,000 clones, roughly four fifths observed once, and the top ten hold about 15%. What was sequenced was peripheral blood. The clonotype was recovered from a man aged 55 to 70 with COVID-19, enrolled during active disease. This rearrangement joins TRBV21-1 to TRBJ1-5. TRBV21-1 counts as a pseudogene. The CDR3: CASSLNTSGYRNQPQHF. The CDR3 DNA reads TGTGCCAGCAGCCTAAACACGTCCGGGTACCGCAATCAGCCCCAGCATTTT.